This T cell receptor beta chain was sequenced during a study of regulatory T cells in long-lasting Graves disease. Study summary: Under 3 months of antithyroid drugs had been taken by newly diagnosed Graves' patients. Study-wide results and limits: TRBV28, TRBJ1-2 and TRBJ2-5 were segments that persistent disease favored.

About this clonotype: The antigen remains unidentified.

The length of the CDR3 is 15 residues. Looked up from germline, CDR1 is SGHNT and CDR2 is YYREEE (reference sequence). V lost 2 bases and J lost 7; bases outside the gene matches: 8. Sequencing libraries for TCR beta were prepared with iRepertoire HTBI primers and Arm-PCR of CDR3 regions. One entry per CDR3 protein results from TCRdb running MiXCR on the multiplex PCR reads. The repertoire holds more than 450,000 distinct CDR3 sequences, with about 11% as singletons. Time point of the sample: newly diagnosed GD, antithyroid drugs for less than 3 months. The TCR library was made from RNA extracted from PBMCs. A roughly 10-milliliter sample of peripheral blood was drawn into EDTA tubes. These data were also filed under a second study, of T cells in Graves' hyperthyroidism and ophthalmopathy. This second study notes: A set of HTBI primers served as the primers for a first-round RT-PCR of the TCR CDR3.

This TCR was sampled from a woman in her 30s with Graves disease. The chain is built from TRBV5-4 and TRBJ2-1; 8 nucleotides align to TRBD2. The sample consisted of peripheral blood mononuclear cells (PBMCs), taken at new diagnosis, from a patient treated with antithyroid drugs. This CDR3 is CASSFRRLALNEQFF. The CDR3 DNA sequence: TGTGCCAGCAGCTTTCGCCGACTAGCGTTAAATGAGCAGTTCTTC.